This is a list of T cell receptor beta chains from one sample in a study of blood T cell repertoires in COVID-19. Clones were sequenced by immunoSEQ multiplex PCR, and TCRdb holds only the in-frame ones, with some missing. This table has approximately 200,000 clones, roughly four fifths appearing once. Specimen: PBMCs or T cells enriched from blood (not recorded which). All receptors come from a man aged 60-69 years who had recovered from COVID-19. The CDR3 runs from the conserved cysteine through the conserved F or W. Fields, in order: J gene, D gene, V gene, clone size, CDR3 DNA, CDR3 protein. D genes are given only for firm matches. Where a row states a size, it is once, few, many or the class of an expanded clone; other rows omit it.

>TRBJ1-1|-|TRBV6-5|-
TGTGCCAGCAGGACAATGAACACTGAAGCTTTCTTT
CASRTMNTEAFF
>TRBJ1-1|-|TRBV7-8|once
TGTGCCAGCAGCTTAGGGAGATACACTGAAGCTTTCTTT
CASSLGRYTEAFF
>TRBJ2-2|TRBD1|TRBV6-5|-
TGTGCCAGCGGGGGACAGGGGAACACCGGGGAGCTGTTTTTT
CASGGQGNTGELFF
>TRBJ1-5|TRBD1|TRBV6-5|-
TGTGCCAGCAGCCGGGACAGCCATGATGGCCCCCAGCATTTT
CASSRDSHDGPQHF
>TRBJ1-5|TRBD1|TRBV27|-
TGTGCCAGCAGTTTATCAGGACAGGGCAATCAGCCCCAGCATTTT
CASSLSGQGNQPQHF
>TRBJ1-1|TRBD1|TRBV11-1|-
TGTGCCAGCAGCTGGGCAGGGGGCGCGTTAAGCACTGAAGCTTTCTTT
CASSWAGGALSTEAFF
>TRBJ1-5|-|TRBV19|-
TGTGCCAGTAGTATGGGGGGATACTCGCCCCAGCATTTT
CASSMGGYSPQHF
>TRBJ1-4|TRBD1|TRBV19|-
TGTGCCAGTAGCGGGACAGGACAGCCCTCAACTAATGAAAAACTGTTTTTT
CASSGTGQPSTNEKLFF
>TRBJ1-2|-|TRBV5-6|once
TGTGCCAGCAGCTTGGCGGCAGCGGATGGCTACACCTTC
CASSLAAADGYTF
>TRBJ1-2|-|TRBV11-3|once
TGTGCCAGCAGCTTAGTAGGAGGTGTGGAGGGGTCGGGCTACACCTTC
CASSLVGGVEGSGYTF
>TRBJ2-7|TRBD1|TRBV5-8|few
TGTGCCAGCAGCTCCTTCAGGGGTGACGGACAGGGGGCGTACGAGCAGTACTTC
CASSSFRGDGQGAYEQYF
>TRBJ2-2|-|TRBV6-5|-
TGTGCCAGCATTGCCAGGGAGAACACCGGGGAGCTGTTTTTT
CASIARENTGELFF
>TRBJ1-6|-|TRBV2|-
TGTGCCAGCCACCGGGAAAGGAAGGATTCACCCCTCCACTTT
CASHRERKDSPLHF
>TRBJ2-6|-|TRBV4-3|-
TGCGCCAGCAGCGGGGACATAAGCTCTGGGGCCAACGTCCTGACTTTC
CASSGDISSGANVLTF
>TRBJ2-7|TRBD1|TRBV11-2|-
TGTGCCAGCAGCCAGTTGACAGGGCCCTACGAGCAGTACTTC
CASSQLTGPYEQYF
>TRBJ1-3|-|TRBV11-3|-
TGTGTCAGCAGCTCAGGGGCCGCAGGAAACACCATATATTTT
CVSSSGAAGNTIYF
>TRBJ1-1|-|TRBV5-1|-
TGCGCCAGCAGCTTGGCCGGACAGAAAAACACTGAAGCTTTCTTT
CASSLAGQKNTEAFF
>TRBJ1-2|TRBD1|TRBV18|few
TGTGCCAGCTCACCGGGACAGAGCAGATATGGCTACACCTTC
CASSPGQSRYGYTF
>TRBJ1-1|-|TRBV27|few
TGTGCCAGCAGTTTCGGGGAGAACACTGAAGCTTTCTTT
CASSFGENTEAFF
>TRBJ1-3|-|TRBV6-5|-
TGTGCCAGCAAGGGACACCTAGGAAACACCATATATTTT
CASKGHLGNTIYF
>TRBJ1-1|-|TRBV29-1|-
TGCAGCGTTGAAGCTCCCAGGCCTCTTAGGGGGAACACTGAAGCTTTCTTT
CSVEAPRPLRGNTEAFF
>TRBJ2-5|-|TRBV7-8|once
TGTGCCAGCAGCCCCCTGTCTAGCGCGCCGGAGACCCAGTACTTC
CASSPLSSAPETQYF
>TRBJ1-2|-|TRBV1|-
TGCACCAGCAGCCCACTGATTGCTTACTATGGCTACACCTTC
CTSSPLIAYYGYTF
>TRBJ2-7|TRBD1|TRBV24-1|-
TGTGCCACCAGTGATTGGACCGGGACAGGGCGATACGAGCAGTACTTC
CATSDWTGTGRYEQYF
>TRBJ1-2|TRBD1|TRBV5-6|once
TGTGCCAGCACCCAGGGGGCTGCTGGCTACACCTTC
CASTQGAAGYTF
>TRBJ1-3|-|TRBV4-3|-
TGCGCCAGCAGCCAAGTGAGGGTGGGGGCTACTGGAAACACCATATATTTT
CASSQVRVGATGNTIYF
>TRBJ2-7|-|TRBV7-9|-
TGTGCCAGCAGCACAGGACAGAGGTACGAGCAGTACTTC
CASSTGQRYEQYF
>TRBJ1-6|-|TRBV19|-
TGTGCCAGTAGTATTGGTCAGTTGAATTCACCCCTCCACTTT
CASSIGQLNSPLHF
>TRBJ2-7|-|TRBV11-2|-
TGTGCCAGCAGCTCCCAGTCCTACGAGCAGTACTTC
CASSSQSYEQYF
>TRBJ1-1|-|TRBV7-8|once
TGTGCCAGCAGCCCAGTTAATTGGCAGGGGAACACTGAAGCTTTCTTT
CASSPVNWQGNTEAFF
>TRBJ1-1|-|TRBV2|-
TGTGCCAGCAGTGATATCGAACAGGGTGAAGCTTTCTTT
CASSDIEQGEAFF
>TRBJ2-7|TRBD1|TRBV3-1/TRBV3-2|-
TGTGCCAGCAGTCAGACCGGGACAGGGGCCGAGCAGTACTTC
CASSQTGTGAEQYF
>TRBJ1-1|-|TRBV7-3|-
TGTGCCAGCAGCTTAACTGCAGGGCCGTACACTGAAGCTTTCTTT
CASSLTAGPYTEAFF
>TRBJ2-5|-|TRBV29-1|-
TGCAGCTTCTCAAGGGACAACCACCGGACCCAGTACTTC
CSFSRDNHRTQYF
>TRBJ2-7|-|TRBV9|once
TGTGCCAGCAGCGTAGGAGGAACGGCTTCCTACGAGCAGTACTTC
CASSVGGTASYEQYF
>TRBJ1-3|TRBD1|TRBV5-4|-
TGTGCCAGCAGTCCCGGGACAGGGGCGGGAAACACCATATATTTT
CASSPGTGAGNTIYF
>TRBJ1-5|-|TRBV12-2|-
TGTGCAAGTCGTGGTCCGGGACAAACAAATCAGCCCCAGCATTTT
CASRGPGQTNQPQHF
>TRBJ1-5|-|TRBV6-6|-
TGTGCCAGCAGTTATCCAGGGCAGCCCCAGCATTTT
CASSYPGQPQHF
>TRBJ2-7|TRBD2|TRBV7-2|-
TGTGCCAGCAGCTTAGTGACTAGCGGGGCCTACGAGCAGTACTTC
CASSLVTSGAYEQYF
>TRBJ1-2|-|TRBV6-2/TRBV6-3|-
TGTGCCAGCAGACCTCGACAGAGCCTCTATGGCTACACCTTC
CASRPRQSLYGYTF
>TRBJ2-7|-|TRBV5-6|-
TGTGCCAGCAGCTTGGAATGGGGCCCTAGCTCCTACGAGCAGTACTTC
CASSLEWGPSSYEQYF
>TRBJ2-7|-|TRBV7-2|-
TGTGCCAGCAGCTTTGAGTATTCCGAGCAGTACTTC
CASSFEYSEQYF